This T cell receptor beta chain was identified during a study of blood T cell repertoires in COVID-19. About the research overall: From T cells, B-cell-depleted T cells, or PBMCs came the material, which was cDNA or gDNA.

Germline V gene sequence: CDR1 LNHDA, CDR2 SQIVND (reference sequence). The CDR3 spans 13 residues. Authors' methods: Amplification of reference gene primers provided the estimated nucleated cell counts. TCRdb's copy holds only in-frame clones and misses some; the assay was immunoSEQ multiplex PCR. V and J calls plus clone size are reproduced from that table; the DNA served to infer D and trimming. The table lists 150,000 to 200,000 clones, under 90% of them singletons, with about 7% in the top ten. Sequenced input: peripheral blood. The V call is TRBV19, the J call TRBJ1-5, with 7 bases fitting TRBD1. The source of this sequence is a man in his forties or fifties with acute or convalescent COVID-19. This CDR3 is CGAGDSFNQPQHF. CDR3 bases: TGTGGAGCCGGGGACAGCTTTAATCAGCCCCAGCATTTT.